A selection of T cell receptor beta chains follows, all from one sample in a study of early T cells in non-severe SARS-CoV-2 infection. TCRdb re-analysed the 5' RACE reads in MiXCR, keeping a single row per CDR3 protein. The data contain under 60,000 distinct CDR3 sequences, over 7% of them singletons. The sample taken for sequencing was whole blood. These receptors all stem from an adult who was a healthcare worker with PCR-confirmed SARS-CoV-2 infection or an uninfected control (not recorded which). Both conserved end residues are part of each CDR3. D genes are given only for firm matches. Clone size appears in some rows only: once, few, many, or a class for an expanded clone.

V: TRBV19; J: TRBJ2-3; D: TRBD2; size: -; CDR3: CASKASGGFTDTQYF; DNA: TGTGCCAGTAAGGCTAGCGGGGGCTTCACAGATACGCAGTATTTT
V: TRBV7-8; J: TRBJ2-1; D: TRBD2; size: few; CDR3: CASGRAAYNEQFF; DNA: TGTGCCAGCGGGAGGGCCGCCTACAATGAGCAGTTCTTC
V: TRBV10-3; J: TRBJ2-7; D: -; size: many; CDR3: CAISVEDWAYEQYF; DNA: TGTGCCATCAGTGTGGAAGACTGGGCCTACGAGCAGTACTTC
V: TRBV7-9; J: TRBJ2-7; D: TRBD2; size: -; CDR3: CASRLGLAGSYEQYF; DNA: TGTGCCAGCAGATTGGGACTAGCGGGGTCCTACGAGCAGTACTTC
V: TRBV13; J: TRBJ2-1; D: TRBD2; size: many; CDR3: CASSRPLGLAVYNEQFF; DNA: TGTGCCAGCAGCAGACCCTTGGGACTAGCGGTATACAATGAGCAGTTCTTC
V: TRBV29-1; J: TRBJ1-1; D: -; size: -; CDR3: CSAAGHTNTEAFF; DNA: TGCAGCGCCGCGGGACACACGAACACTGAAGCTTTCTTT
V: TRBV7-3; J: TRBJ2-3; D: -; size: -; CDR3: CASSPDSSDTQYF; DNA: TGTGCCAGCAGCCCCGACAGCTCAGATACGCAGTATTTT
V: TRBV7-8; J: TRBJ2-1; D: -; size: many; CDR3: CASRGWAGNRDNEQFF; DNA: TGTGCCAGCAGGGGCTGGGCGGGGAATAGAGACAATGAGCAGTTCTTC
V: TRBV10-3; J: TRBJ2-1; D: TRBD1; size: many; CDR3: CASAGTGGNEQFF; DNA: TGTGCCTCGGCCGGGACAGGGGGCAATGAGCAGTTCTTC
V: TRBV18; J: TRBJ2-7; D: -; size: many; CDR3: CASSPHERDEQYF; DNA: TGTGCCAGCTCACCACACGAGAGGGACGAGCAGTACTTC
V: TRBV18; J: TRBJ1-2; D: -; size: -; CDR3: CASFRDRANYGYTF; DNA: TGTGCCAGCTTCCGGGACCGAGCTAACTATGGCTACACCTTC
V: TRBV9; J: TRBJ1-1; D: -; size: -; CDR3: CASSVGWGLDTEAFF; DNA: TGTGCCAGCAGCGTAGGTTGGGGGCTGGACACTGAAGCTTTCTTT
V: TRBV20-1; J: TRBJ2-3; D: TRBD2; size: -; CDR3: CSARRLAEGTDTQYF; DNA: TGCAGTGCTAGGAGACTAGCGGAGGGCACAGATACGCAGTATTTT
V: TRBV7-9; J: TRBJ1-1; D: -; size: few; CDR3: CASSVRQDATEAFF; DNA: TGTGCCAGCAGCGTTAGACAGGACGCCACTGAAGCTTTCTTT
V: TRBV6-2/TRBV6-3; J: TRBJ2-7; D: -; size: few; CDR3: CASYGGSGEQYF; DNA: TGTGCCAGCTATGGGGGGTCCGGGGAGCAGTACTTC
V: TRBV6-2/TRBV6-3; J: TRBJ1-2; D: -; size: -; CDR3: CASGRNSYGYTF; DNA: TGTGCCAGTGGACGGAATTCTTATGGCTACACCTTC
V: TRBV29-1; J: TRBJ2-3; D: -; size: few; CDR3: CSVEDQASGASTDTQYF; DNA: TGCAGCGTTGAAGATCAGGCGTCAGGGGCTAGCACAGATACGCAGTATTTT
V: TRBV4-1; J: TRBJ1-2; D: -; size: -; CDR3: CASNSPAENYGYTF; DNA: TGCGCCAGCAACTCACCGGCAGAGAACTATGGCTACACCTTC
V: TRBV7-8; J: TRBJ2-7; D: -; size: -; CDR3: CASSLGEAGGYF; DNA: TGTGCCAGCAGCTTAGGAGAGGCTGGAGGGTACTTC
V: TRBV29-1; J: TRBJ2-7; D: TRBD1; size: -; CDR3: CSVEDSRGQGSQLVEQYF; DNA: TGCAGCGTTGAAGATAGTAGAGGACAGGGCTCCCAACTGGTCGAGCAGTACTTC
V: TRBV27; J: TRBJ2-1; D: TRBD1; size: few; CDR3: CASSSQPPGTGVDNEQFF; DNA: TGTGCCAGCAGTTCCCAACCTCCCGGGACAGGGGTAGACAATGAGCAGTTCTTC
V: TRBV11-2; J: TRBJ1-2; D: TRBD1; size: many; CDR3: CASSSNRGANYGYTF; DNA: TGTGCCAGCAGCTCCAACAGGGGAGCTAACTATGGCTACACCTTC
V: TRBV20-1; J: TRBJ1-2; D: -; size: many; CDR3: CSAYQGENYGYTF; DNA: TGCAGTGCTTATCAGGGTGAAAACTATGGCTACACCTTC
V: TRBV15; J: TRBJ1-4; D: -; size: many; CDR3: CATSSYAGETNEKLFF; DNA: TGTGCCACCAGCTCTTACGCTGGGGAAACTAATGAAAAACTGTTTTTT
V: TRBV4-2; J: TRBJ2-5; D: TRBD1; size: -; CDR3: CASSPQGASETQYF; DNA: TGTGCCAGCAGCCCCCAGGGGGCGTCGGAGACCCAGTACTTC
V: TRBV5-4; J: TRBJ2-1; D: -; size: medium-sized; CDR3: CASSTTFSMGNEQFF; DNA: TGTGCCAGCAGTACTACTTTCTCAATGGGCAATGAGCAGTTCTTC
V: TRBV4-2; J: TRBJ2-2; D: -; size: -; CDR3: CASSQDLANTGELFF; DNA: TGTGCCAGCAGCCAGGATCTAGCAAACACCGGGGAGCTGTTTTTT
V: TRBV7-2; J: TRBJ2-7; D: -; size: -; CDR3: CASSFALSYEQYF; DNA: TGTGCCAGCAGCTTTGCCCTCAGCTACGAGCAGTACTTC
V: TRBV28; J: TRBJ2-2; D: -; size: -; CDR3: CAIQPSNTGELFF; DNA: TGTGCCATCCAACCTTCGAACACCGGGGAGCTGTTTTTT
V: TRBV10-3; J: TRBJ1-1; D: -; size: many; CDR3: CAIAGGGTEAFF; DNA: TGTGCCATCGCCGGCGGGGGAACTGAAGCTTTCTTT
V: TRBV6-2/TRBV6-3; J: TRBJ1-5; D: TRBD1; size: few; CDR3: CASSYSGTGADQPQHF; DNA: TGTGCCAGCAGTTACAGCGGGACAGGGGCCGATCAGCCCCAGCATTTT
V: TRBV28; J: TRBJ2-3; D: -; size: many; CDR3: CASSPSPGPQGQYF; DNA: TGTGCCAGCAGCCCGTCCCCGGGACCCCAGGGGCAGTATTTT
V: TRBV7-2; J: TRBJ2-3; D: -; size: few; CDR3: CASSPEGIRYTDTQYF; DNA: TGTGCCAGCAGCCCGGAGGGGATCCGCTACACAGATACGCAGTATTTT
V: TRBV11-2; J: TRBJ2-7; D: -; size: many; CDR3: CASSNVRGPRERYF; DNA: TGTGCCAGCAGCAACGTTAGAGGACCTCGGGAGCGGTACTTC
V: TRBV2; J: TRBJ2-7; D: -; size: many; CDR3: CASSEGPAAKRFTYEQYF; DNA: TGTGCCAGCAGTGAGGGTCCAGCTGCGAAACGATTTACCTACGAGCAGTACTTC
V: TRBV7-8; J: TRBJ1-5; D: TRBD1; size: -; CDR3: CASSHRTGADQPQHF; DNA: TGTGCCAGCAGCCATAGGACAGGGGCGGATCAGCCCCAGCATTTT
V: TRBV20-1; J: TRBJ2-5; D: TRBD2; size: -; CDR3: CSASSAGGRSSWTQYF; DNA: TGCAGTGCTAGCTCTGCGGGGGGCCGCAGTTCCTGGACCCAGTACTTC
V: TRBV5-6; J: TRBJ2-1; D: TRBD2; size: -; CDR3: CASSLDSLAGGPNEQFF; DNA: TGTGCCAGCAGCCTCGACTCACTAGCGGGGGGGCCTAATGAGCAGTTCTTC
V: TRBV6-1; J: TRBJ1-3; D: TRBD1; size: -; CDR3: CASRERDRAGRTGNTIYF; DNA: TGTGCCAGCAGGGAGCGGGACAGGGCCGGAAGAACTGGAAACACCATATATTTT
V: TRBV11-3; J: TRBJ1-6; D: -; size: many; CDR3: CASSLPSPLHF; DNA: TGTGCCAGCAGCTTACCATCACCCCTCCACTTT
V: TRBV19; J: TRBJ2-1; D: -; size: few; CDR3: CASKPGDNSYNEQFF; DNA: TGTGCCAGTAAGCCCGGGGACAACTCCTACAATGAGCAGTTCTTC